These 7 T cell receptor beta chains originate from one sample sequenced in a study of T cell repertoires in cytomegalovirus infection. In TCRdb, the reads were re-called with MiXCR into one record per CDR3 protein. The data contain more than 250,000 distinct CDR3 sequences, 20% to 25% of them seen just once; the ten biggest clones take up 13%. These receptors are not linked to any known antigen. Sequencing used cultured PBMCs, obtained from culture after CMV antigen stimulation. All receptors come from a human donor in good health (CMV status not recorded). Some clones in this sample may be carry-over from other donors' samples.

The genes are TRBV12-3 or TRBV12-4 and TRBJ1-6; 10 positions match TRBD1. The CDR3 runs 15 residues. V trimming: 3 bases; J trimming: 10 bases; junction bases outside the gene matches: 6. CDR3 amino acids: CASSLRQGAVSPLHF. DNA of the CDR3: TGTGCCAGCAGTTTGAGACAGGGGGCCGTGTCACCCCTCCACTTT.

The genes are TRBV28 and TRBJ1-5; no definite D call. From germline, CDR1 is MDHEN and CDR2 SYDVKM. The CDR3 has 17 amino acids. Trimming removed 6 bases from V and 1 base from J, with 19 bases in between. For the CDR3, the DNA is TGTGCCAGCAGCTTAGGGATAGAGGGTCTGAGCAATCAGCCCCAGCATTTT. Translated, it gives CASSLGIEGLSNQPQHF.

V gene TRBV7-6 combines with J gene TRBJ2-1, with D uncertain. CDR3 length: 13 residues. V was pared by 0 bases and J by 9 bases, with 9 bases between. In germline, CDR1 is SGHVS, CDR2 FNYEAQ. The CDR3 DNA reads TGTGCCAGCAGCTTAGCCGCCTTTCGTGAGCAGTTCTTC. Translated, it gives CASSLAAFREQFF.

The chain combines TRBV5-6 with TRBJ1-2, with 7 bases matching TRBD1. V dropped 3 bases and J dropped 7; count of bases not matched to a gene: 12. The CDR3 loop spans 15 amino acids. Per the germline V gene, CDR1 is SGHDT and CDR2 is YYEEEE. The CDR3 reads CASSSRDSPVGGYTF. Here the CDR3 DNA reads TGTGCCAGCAGCTCCCGGGACAGTCCAGTCGGTGGCTACACCTTC.

This clonotype has a count of ten or more. The genes are TRBV6-2 or TRBV6-3 and TRBJ2-1, with TRBD1 matching over 9 bases. CDR3 size: 17 residues. J gave up 7 bases and V 6 bases, and 16 bases lay outside the gene matches. Germline V gene lookup returns CDR1 MNHEY and CDR2 SVGEGT. CDR3 sequence reads: CASRRSRGTGFTNEQFF. CDR3 coding DNA: TGTGCCAGCAGACGTAGCCGGGGGACAGGGTTCACTAATGAGCAGTTCTTC.

The genes are TRBV19 and TRBJ2-1, with D perhaps matching TRBD1 (7 bases). The CDR3 is 15 amino acids. CDR1 and CDR2 from the germline V gene are LNHDA and SQIVND (reference sequence). The V and J ends lost 1 base and 5 bases respectively, with 12 bases between them. DNA for the CDR3: TGTGCCAGTAGTATAGGGCAGGGGGGAAACAATGAGCAGTTCTTC. It codes for CASSIGQGGNNEQFF.

This chain uses TRBV6-5 with TRBJ1-1; no reliable D call. The CDR3 covers 13 residues. The germline CDR1 and CDR2 sequences are MNHEY and SVGAGI. V was pared by 7 bases and J by 4 bases, with 13 bases between. CDR3 sequence reads: CASTLGVSTEAFF. DNA of the CDR3: TGTGCCAGCACTCTGGGAGTGAGCACTGAAGCTTTCTTT.